A single T cell receptor (beta chain) is shown here with its context. This record comes from a study of shared T cell receptors in the human thymus. Sequencing was performed with immunoSEQ multiplex PCR; in TCRdb, only in-frame clones are kept and a portion is missing. In the table there are roughly 660,000 clones, approximately 87% of which are singletons. This CDR3 comprises 14 residues. Germline lookup yields CDR1 SGHDN and CDR2 FVKESK. The V gene lost 7 bases and the J gene lost 1 base, with 10 bases spanning the gap. The same sample was also studied in work on human thymus T cells.

The TCR comes from a boy under two years old with a congenital heart defect. The specimen sequenced was thymocytes. The chain combines TRBV14 with TRBJ2-2; possibly TRBD2 for D (5 bases). The DNA for the CDR3 is TGTGCCAGCAATGTAGCGAGGAACACCGGGGAGCTGTTTTTT. It translates to CASNVARNTGELFF.